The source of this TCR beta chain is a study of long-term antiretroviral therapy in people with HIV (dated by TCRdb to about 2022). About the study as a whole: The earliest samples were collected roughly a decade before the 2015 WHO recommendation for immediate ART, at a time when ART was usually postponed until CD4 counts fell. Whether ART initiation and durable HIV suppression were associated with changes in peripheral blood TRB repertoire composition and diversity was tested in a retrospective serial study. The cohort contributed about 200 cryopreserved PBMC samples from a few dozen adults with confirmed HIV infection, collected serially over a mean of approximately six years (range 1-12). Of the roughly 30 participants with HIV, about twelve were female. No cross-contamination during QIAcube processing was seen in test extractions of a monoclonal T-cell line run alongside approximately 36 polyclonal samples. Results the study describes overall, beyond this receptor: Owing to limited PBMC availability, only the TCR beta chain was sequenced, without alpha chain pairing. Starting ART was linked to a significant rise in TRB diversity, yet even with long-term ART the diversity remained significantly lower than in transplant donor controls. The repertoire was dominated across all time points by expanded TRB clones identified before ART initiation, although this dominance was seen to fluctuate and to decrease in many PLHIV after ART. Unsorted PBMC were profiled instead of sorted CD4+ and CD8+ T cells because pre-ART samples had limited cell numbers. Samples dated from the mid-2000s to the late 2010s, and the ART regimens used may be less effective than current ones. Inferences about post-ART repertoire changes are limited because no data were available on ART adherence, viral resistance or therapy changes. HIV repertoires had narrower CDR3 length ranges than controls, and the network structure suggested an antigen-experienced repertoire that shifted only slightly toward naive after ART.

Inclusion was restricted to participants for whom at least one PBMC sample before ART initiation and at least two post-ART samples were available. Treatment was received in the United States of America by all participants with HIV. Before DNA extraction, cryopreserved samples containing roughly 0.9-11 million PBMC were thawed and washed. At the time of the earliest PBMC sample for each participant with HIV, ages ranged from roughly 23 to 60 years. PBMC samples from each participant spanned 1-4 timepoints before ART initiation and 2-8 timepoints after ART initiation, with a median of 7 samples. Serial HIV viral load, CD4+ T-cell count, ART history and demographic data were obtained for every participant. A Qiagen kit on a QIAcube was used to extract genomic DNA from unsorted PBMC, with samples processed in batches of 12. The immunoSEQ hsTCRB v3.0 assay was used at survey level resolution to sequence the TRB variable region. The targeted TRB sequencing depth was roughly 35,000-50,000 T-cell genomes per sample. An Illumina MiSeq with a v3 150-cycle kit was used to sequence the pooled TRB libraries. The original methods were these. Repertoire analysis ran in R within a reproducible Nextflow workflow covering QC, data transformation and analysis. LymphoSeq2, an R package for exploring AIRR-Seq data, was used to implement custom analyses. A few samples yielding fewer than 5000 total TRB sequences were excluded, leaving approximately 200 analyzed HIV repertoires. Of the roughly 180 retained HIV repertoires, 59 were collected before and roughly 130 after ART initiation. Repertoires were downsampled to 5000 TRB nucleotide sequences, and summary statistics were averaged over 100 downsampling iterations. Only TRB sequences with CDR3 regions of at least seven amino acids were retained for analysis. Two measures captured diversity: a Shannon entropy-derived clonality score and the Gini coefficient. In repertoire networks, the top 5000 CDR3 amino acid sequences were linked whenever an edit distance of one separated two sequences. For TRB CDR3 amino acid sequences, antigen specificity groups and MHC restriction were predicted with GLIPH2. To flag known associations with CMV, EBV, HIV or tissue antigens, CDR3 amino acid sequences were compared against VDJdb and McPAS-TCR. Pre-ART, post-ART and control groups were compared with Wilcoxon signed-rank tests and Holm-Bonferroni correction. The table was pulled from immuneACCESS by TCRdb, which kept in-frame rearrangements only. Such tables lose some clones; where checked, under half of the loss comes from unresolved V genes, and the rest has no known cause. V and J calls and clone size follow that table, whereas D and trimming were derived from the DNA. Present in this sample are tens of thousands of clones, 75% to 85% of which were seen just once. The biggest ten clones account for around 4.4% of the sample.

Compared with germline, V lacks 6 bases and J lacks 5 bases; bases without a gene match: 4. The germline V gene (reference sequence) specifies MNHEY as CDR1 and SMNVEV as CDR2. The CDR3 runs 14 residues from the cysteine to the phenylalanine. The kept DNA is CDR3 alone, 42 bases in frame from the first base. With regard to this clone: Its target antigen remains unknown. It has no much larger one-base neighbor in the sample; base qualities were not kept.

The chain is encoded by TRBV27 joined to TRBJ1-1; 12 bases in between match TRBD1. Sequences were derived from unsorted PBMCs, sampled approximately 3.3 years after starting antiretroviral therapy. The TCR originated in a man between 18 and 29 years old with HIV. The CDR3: CASRGQGARTEAFF. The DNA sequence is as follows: TGTGCCAGCAGGGGACAGGGGGCGCGGACTGAAGCTTTCTTT.